One TCR beta chain is described in this entry. The data were obtained in a study of shared clonotypes between healthy human individuals. About the research overall: Each donor had three CD4 naive, three CD4 memory, two CD8 naive and one CD8 memory plate.

Germline CDR1 reads SGHAT; CDR2 reads FQDESV (reference sequence). The CDR3 is 15 amino acids. The germline V and J ends were trimmed by 5 bases and 3 bases, with 16 bases remaining between them. Profiling relied on immunoSEQ multiplex PCR, and the TCRdb table lists in-frame clones only, not all of them. This table has millions of clones, 90% to 95% appearing once. Terminally differentiated effector memory CD45RA+ cells were excluded by CCR7 positive selection of CD45RO-negative cells. The origin of this receptor is a man between 18 and 35 years old in good health. Some clones in this sample may be carry-over from other donors' samples. This chain connects TRBV11-1 to TRBJ1-1, with D unresolved. The sequencing input was naive CD8+ T cells from PBMCs. Written as DNA, the CDR3 is TGTGCCAGCAGCCAGATTCCGGGTCTCTACACTGAAGCTTTCTTT. Its translation is CASSQIPGLYTEAFF.